The TCR beta chain described here comes from a study of blood T cell repertoires in COVID-19. On the study more broadly: Sample material is recorded as cDNA or gDNA derived from T cells, B-cell-depleted T cells, or PBMCs.

CDR1 is SGHAT and CDR2 is FQNNGV in the germline V gene. This CDR3 is built from 13 residues. Trimming pared 7 bases from V and 0 bases from J, leaving 9 bases between. Authors' processing steps: Reference gene primer amplification yielded estimated nucleated cell counts. TCRdb's table, derived via immunoSEQ multiplex PCR, lists solely in-frame clones and lacks some. V, J and clone size reflect that table, while D and trimming were determined from the DNA. This table has about 200,000 clones, 70% to 90% appearing once. The V and J genes are TRBV11-2 and TRBJ1-1, with D uncertain. The origin of this receptor is a young man who had recovered from COVID-19. The source material was PBMCs or T cells enriched from blood (not recorded which). This chain's CDR3 is CASTTTVNTEAFF. The CDR3, as DNA: TGTGCCAGCACTACTACCGTGAACACTGAAGCTTTCTTT.